This TCR beta chain was obtained from a study of beta chain features in type 1 diabetes. Study-wide results and caveats: Shorter TCRB CDR3s, moderately but significantly so, were found in Type 1 diabetes patients in all four CD4+ subsets.

Points on this clone: Its antigen is unknown.

Isolated RNA was reverse transcribed in full, so expressed TCRB transcripts were sequenced. For naive, central memory and regulatory T cell samples, reads averaged roughly 4 million. Sequencing was performed with immunoSEQ multiplex PCR; in TCRdb, only in-frame clones are kept and a portion is missing. The table has hundreds of thousands of clones, roughly a tenth seen once; the top ten hold approximately 0.017%. The sequence came from a man aged 30-40 years with type 1 diabetes. The sequencing input was naive CD4+ T cells from blood.

CDR3 sequence: CASSAQGGDTQYF. In DNA form, the CDR3 reads TGCGCCAGCAGCGCGCAGGGGGGAGATACGCAGTATTTT. The rearrangement uses TRBV5-1 and TRBJ2-3; tentatively, D is TRBD1 (7 bases). V was cut by 4 bases and J by 5 bases, with 11 bases left in between. Germline assignment: CDR1 SGHRS and CDR2 YFSETQ. CDR3 length: 13 residues.